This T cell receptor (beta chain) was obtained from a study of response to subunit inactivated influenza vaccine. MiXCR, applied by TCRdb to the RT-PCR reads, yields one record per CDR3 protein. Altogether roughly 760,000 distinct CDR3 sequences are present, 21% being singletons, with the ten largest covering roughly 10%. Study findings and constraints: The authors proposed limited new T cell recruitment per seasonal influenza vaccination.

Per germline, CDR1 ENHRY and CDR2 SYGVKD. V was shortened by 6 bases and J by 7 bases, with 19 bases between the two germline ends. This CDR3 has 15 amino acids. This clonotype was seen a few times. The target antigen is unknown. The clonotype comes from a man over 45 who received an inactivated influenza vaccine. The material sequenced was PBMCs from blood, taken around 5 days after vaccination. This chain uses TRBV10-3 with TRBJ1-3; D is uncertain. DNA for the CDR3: TGTGCCATCAGGGGAGATCGAGAGGTCGGGAACACCATATATTTT. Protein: CAIRGDREVGNTIYF.